Described below is a single T cell receptor (beta chain) sequence and its context. These data originate in a study of cytotoxic CD8 clonotypes in ibrutinib-treated CLL. Libraries were prepared by immunoSEQ multiplex PCR; TCRdb keeps only in-frame clonotypes and omits some of them. Here the sample spans tens of thousands of clones, roughly 50% being singletons. Sample: PBMCs, taken after 24 months of ibrutinib treatment. The clonotype was recovered from a human donor with chronic lymphocytic leukemia.

As DNA, the CDR3 is TGTGCCATCAGGGATGGACAGGGAAAAGGCATGGAGACCCAGTACTTC. Encoded protein: CAIRDGQGKGMETQYF. The chain links TRBV10-3 to TRBJ2-5, with 8 bases lining up with TRBD1. The germline CDR1 and CDR2 sequences are ENHRY and SYGVKD. The CDR3 loop spans 16 amino acids. V trimming: 6 bases; J trimming: 5 bases; junction bases outside the gene matches: 14.